These 14 T cell receptor beta chains came from one sample sequenced in a study of blood T cell repertoires in COVID-19. Sequenced by immunoSEQ multiplex PCR; TCRdb stores in-frame clones only, minus some. This table has around 200,000 clones, 65% to 85% appearing once. Sequenced: peripheral blood. The origin of the receptors is a woman aged 45-65 years with acute or convalescent COVID-19.

The chain recombines TRBV7-8 with TRBJ2-1; 13 bases are a match to TRBD2. Germline CDR1 SGHVS, CDR2 FQNEAQ. The CDR3 has 17 amino acids. Trimming removed 5 bases from V and 4 bases from J; junction bases left unmatched: 8. CDR3 protein: CASSPGLAGALYNEQFF. The CDR3 DNA follows: TGTGCCAGCAGCCCAGGACTAGCGGGAGCCCTTTACAATGAGCAGTTCTTC. Together with reference TRBV7-8 and TRBJ2-1, the CDR3 gives the full variable domain: GAGVSQSPRYKVAKRGQDVALRCDPISGHVSLFWYQQALGQGPEFLTYFQNEAQLDKSGLPSDRFFAERPEGSVSTLKIQRTQQEDSAVYLCASSPGLAGALYNEQFFGPGTRLTVL.

The chain has TRBV5-6 and TRBJ2-7; 13 positions agree with TRBD2. With 4 bases clipped from V and 6 bases from J, the junction kept 13 bases outside the gene matches. The CDR3 sequence is 17 residues long. Germline V lookup: CDR1 SGHDT, CDR2 YYEEEE. The CDR3 DNA reads TGTGCCAGCAGCCCAGGGACTAGCGGGACGGCTAGGGGCGAGCAGTACTTC. Translated: CASSPGTSGTARGEQYF.

In this sample, this clone turned up many times. This chain uses TRBV5-5 with TRBJ2-2, with TRBD2 as a possible D gene (5 bases). The V gene lost 2 bases and the J gene lost 7 bases, with 15 bases spanning the gap. CDR1 is SGHKS and CDR2 is YYEKEE in the germline V gene (reference sequence). The length of the CDR3 is 15 residues. The CDR3 reads CASSFRGVSSGELFF. CDR3 DNA sequence: TGTGCCAGCAGCTTCCGGGGAGTATCGAGCGGGGAGCTGTTTTTT.

V usage is TRBV27 and J usage is TRBJ2-7, with 7 bases lining up with TRBD2. V lost 5 bases and J lost 4; bases outside the gene matches: 8. The CDR3 is 14 amino acids. Germline V CDR1 and CDR2: MNHEY, SMNVEV (reference sequence). The CDR3 coding sequence is TGTGCCAGCAGTCGCGCGGGAGAGGTATACGAGCAGTACTTC. Translated: CASSRAGEVYEQYF.

J is TRBJ1-1 and V is TRBV19, with TRBD1 as a possible D gene (6 bases). The CDR3 is 14 residues long. Trimming took 10 bases from V and 5 from J, leaving 20 bases between them. Germline-derived CDR1 and CDR2 are LNHDA and SQIVND (reference sequence). CDR3 amino acids: CATSLPGDRTEAFF. CDR3 in DNA: TGTGCCACCTCGCTCCCAGGGGACCGTACTGAAGCTTTCTTT.

The chain is built from TRBV5-1 and TRBJ2-2; a possible D gene is TRBD2 (6 bases). Germline V CDR1 and CDR2: SGHRS, YFSETQ. Trimming removed 4 bases at V and 6 bases at J, with 10 bases between. CDR3 size: 13 residues. CDR3 sequence reads: CASSVREPGELFF. CDR3 DNA: TGCGCCAGCAGCGTCCGGGAGCCCGGGGAGCTGTTTTTT.

The rearrangement uses TRBV19 and TRBJ1-2; the D is unclear. Germline V CDR1 and CDR2: LNHDA, SQIVND (reference sequence). There are 13 residues in the CDR3. Trimming took 5 bases from V and 4 from J, leaving 11 bases between them. CDR3 sequence reads: CASSPGGGYGYTF. CDR3 coding DNA: TGTGCCAGTAGTCCCGGCGGAGGCTATGGCTACACCTTC.

This clone was recorded a few times. Other nucleotide sequences from this sample produce the same CDR3. J is TRBJ1-2 and V is TRBV28; D call uncertain. The CDR3 length is 14 residues. V shed 4 bases and J shed 2 bases, with 11 bases lying between them. Germline CDR1 MDHEN, CDR2 SYDVKM. CDR3 sequence: CASSSLGSNYGYTF. For the CDR3, the DNA is TGTGCCAGCAGTTCCCTCGGGTCAAACTATGGCTACACCTTC.

The rearrangement joins TRBV6-4 to TRBJ2-3; 7 bases fit TRBD2. The CDR3 runs 15 residues. Per germline, CDR1 MRHNA and CDR2 SNTAGT. V was pared by 5 bases and J by 6 bases, with 11 bases of the junction left unmatched. CDR3 bases: TGTGCCAGCAGTCTCGAGCGGGGCTCTGGGGATACGCAGTATTTT. Its translation: CASSLERGSGDTQYF.

The rearrangement joins TRBV19 to TRBJ1-5, with D unresolved. The length of the CDR3 is 11 residues. Trimming stripped 7 bases from V and 11 bases from J, with 12 bases between. Germline values: CDR1 LNHDA, CDR2 SQIVND (reference sequence). CDR3 loop: CASTLGGAQHF. The DNA for the CDR3 is TGTGCCAGTACCCTAGGAGGAGCCCAGCATTTT.

The chain recombines TRBV6-1 with TRBJ2-7; 8 bases line up with TRBD2. In germline, CDR1 is MNHNS, CDR2 SASEGT. The CDR3 spans 17 residues. After removal of 0 bases from V and 5 bases from J, the junction contained 12 bases not matched to a gene. The CDR3 DNA is TGTGCCAGCAGTGAAGCGAGGTGGTTGAGCGGGAGTAACGAGCAGTACTTC. Translated, it gives CASSEARWLSGSNEQYF.

This chain connects TRBV9 to TRBJ2-5; TRBD2 matches 7 bases. Germline CDR1 SGDLS, CDR2 YYNGEE. CDR3 length equals 13 residues. The V segment lost 9 bases and the J segment 3 bases; nucleotides outside the gene matches: 8. Written as DNA, the CDR3 is TGTGCCAACACCGGGAGGAACAAAGAGACCCAGTACTTC. Translation: CANTGRNKETQYF.

V usage is TRBV12-3 or TRBV12-4 and J usage is TRBJ1-6, with D possibly matching TRBD1 (6 bases). V lost 7 bases and J 14 bases, leaving 12 bases between the germline ends. The CDR3 consists of 11 residues. CDR3 in amino acids: CASTLGGTLHF. The CDR3 DNA follows: TGTGCCAGCACCCTAGGGGGAACCCTCCACTTT.

This chain links TRBV19 with TRBJ2-5, with 7 bases lining up with TRBD2. The CDR3 is made up of 15 amino acids. V gave up 1 base and J gave up 4 bases; unmatched junction bases: 6. Germline assignment: CDR1 LNHDA and CDR2 SQIVND (reference sequence). The CDR3 DNA is TGTGCCAGTAGTATAGGAGGGCCGGGGGGAGAGACCCAGTACTTC. Protein: CASSIGGPGGETQYF.